This T cell receptor beta chain originates from a study of CXCR3-negative and CXCR3-positive naive CD8 T cells. Germline V gives CDR1 MDHEN, CDR2 SYDVKM. This CDR3 region has 14 residues. As for this clonotype: As yet, its antigen is unknown.

Study outcomes and limitations: In CXCR3-positive naive cells, the TRB CDR3s were more hydrophobic than in CXCR3-negative naive cells.

UMI-labeled 5' RACE yielded the TRB cDNA libraries. TCRdb re-called the 5' RACE reads and shows each CDR3 protein once, DNA omitted. The sample spans 150,000 to 180,000 distinct CDR3 sequences; the ten largest clones claim 0.45% to 0.55%. The chain combines TRBV28 with TRBJ2-5. The receptor's source is a human donor in good health. Some clones in this sample may be carry-over from other donors' samples. Sequencing input: naive CXCR3+ CD8+ T cells from blood. Specified subset: CD45RO-CCR7+CD27+CD95- naive CD8+ T cells expressing CXCR3 (TNR3+). The CDR3 spells CASSLWAAQETQYF.